This T cell receptor (beta chain) was profiled in a study of OX40 agonist ivuxolimab in advanced cancers. About this clone: Antigen unknown.

Generated by immunoSEQ multiplex PCR, the TCRdb table keeps only in-frame clones and is missing some. The sample contains 40,000 to 55,000 clones, 80% to 95% of which appear only once. The junction had 9 bases not matched to a gene; V was cut back by 3 bases and J by 7 bases. CDR1 is MGHRA and CDR2 is YSYEKL in the germline V gene. The CDR3 runs 16 residues. Whole-study findings and limits: At doses 0.1 to 3.0 mg/kg, CD4+ and CD8+ clones expanded.

The origin of this receptor is an adult with an advanced solid tumor such as melanoma, head and neck, liver or kidney cancer. This specimen consisted of CD4+ or CD8+ T cells sorted from blood, obtained in a trial of the OX40 agonist ivuxolimab. The chain links TRBV4-1 to TRBJ2-7, with TRBD2 matching 13 bases. Written as DNA, the CDR3 is TGCGCCAGCAGCCATCCAAGGACTAGCGGGAGTTATGAGCAGTACTTC. Protein sequence: CASSHPRTSGSYEQYF.